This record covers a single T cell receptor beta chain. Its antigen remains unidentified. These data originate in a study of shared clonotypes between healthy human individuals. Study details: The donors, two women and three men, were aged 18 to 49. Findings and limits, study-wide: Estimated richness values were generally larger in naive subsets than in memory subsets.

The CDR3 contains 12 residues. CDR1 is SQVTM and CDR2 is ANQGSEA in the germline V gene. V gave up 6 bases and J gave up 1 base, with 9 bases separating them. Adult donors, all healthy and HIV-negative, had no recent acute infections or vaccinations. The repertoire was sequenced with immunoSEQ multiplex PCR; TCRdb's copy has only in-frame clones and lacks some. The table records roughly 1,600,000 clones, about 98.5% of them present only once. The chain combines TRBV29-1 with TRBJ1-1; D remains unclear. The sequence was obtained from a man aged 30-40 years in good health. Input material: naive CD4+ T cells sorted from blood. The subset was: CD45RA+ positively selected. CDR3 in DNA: TGCAGCGTCCTGGGAGAGAACACTGAAGCTTTCTTT. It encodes CSVLGENTEAFF. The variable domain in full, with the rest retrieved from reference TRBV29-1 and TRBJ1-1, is SAVISQKPSRDICQRGTSLTIQCQVDSQVTMMFWYRQQPGQSLTLIATANQGSEATYESGFVIDKFPISRPNLTFSTLTVSNMSPEDSSIYLCSVLGENTEAFFGQGTRLTVV.